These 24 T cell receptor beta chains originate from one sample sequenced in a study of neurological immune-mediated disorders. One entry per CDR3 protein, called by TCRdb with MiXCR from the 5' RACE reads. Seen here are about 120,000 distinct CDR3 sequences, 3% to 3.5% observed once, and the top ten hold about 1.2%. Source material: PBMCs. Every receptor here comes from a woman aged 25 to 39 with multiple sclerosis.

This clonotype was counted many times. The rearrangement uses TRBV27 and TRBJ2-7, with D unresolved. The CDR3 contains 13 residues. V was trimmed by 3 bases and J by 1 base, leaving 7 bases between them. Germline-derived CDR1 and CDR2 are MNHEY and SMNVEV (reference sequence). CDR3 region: CASSFAGSYEQYF. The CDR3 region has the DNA TGTGCCAGCAGTTTTGCTGGATCCTACGAGCAGTACTTC.

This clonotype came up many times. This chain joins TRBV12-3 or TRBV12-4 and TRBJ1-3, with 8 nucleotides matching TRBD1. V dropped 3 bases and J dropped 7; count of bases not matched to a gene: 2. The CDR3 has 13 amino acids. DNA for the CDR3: TGTGCCAGCAGTTTTGACAGGGGTAACACCATATATTTT. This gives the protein CASSFDRGNTIYF.

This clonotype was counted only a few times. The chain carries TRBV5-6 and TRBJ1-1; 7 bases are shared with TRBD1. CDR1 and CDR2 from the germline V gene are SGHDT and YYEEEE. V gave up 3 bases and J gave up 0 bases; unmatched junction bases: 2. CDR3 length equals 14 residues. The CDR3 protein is CASSWDSLNTEAFF. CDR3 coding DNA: TGTGCCAGCAGCTGGGACAGCCTGAACACTGAAGCTTTCTTT. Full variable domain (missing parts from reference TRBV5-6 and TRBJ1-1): DAGVTQSPTHLIKTRGQQVTLRCSPKSGHDTVSWYQQALGQGPQFIFQYYEEEERQRGNFPDRFSGHQFPNYSSELNVNALLLGDSALYLCASSWDSLNTEAFFGQGTRLTVV.

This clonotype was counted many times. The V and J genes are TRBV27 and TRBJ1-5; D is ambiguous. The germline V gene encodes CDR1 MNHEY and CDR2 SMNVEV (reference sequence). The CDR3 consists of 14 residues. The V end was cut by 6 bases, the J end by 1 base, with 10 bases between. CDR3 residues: CASSRGSSNQPQHF. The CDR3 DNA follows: TGTGCCAGCAGCCGGGGTTCGAGCAATCAGCCCCAGCATTTT.

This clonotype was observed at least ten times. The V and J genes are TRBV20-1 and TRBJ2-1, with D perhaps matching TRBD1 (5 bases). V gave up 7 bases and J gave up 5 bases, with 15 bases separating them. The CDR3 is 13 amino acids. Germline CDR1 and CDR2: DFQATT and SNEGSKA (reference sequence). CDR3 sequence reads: CSGEQGKNNEQFF. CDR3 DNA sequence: TGCAGTGGTGAGCAGGGAAAAAACAATGAGCAGTTCTTC.

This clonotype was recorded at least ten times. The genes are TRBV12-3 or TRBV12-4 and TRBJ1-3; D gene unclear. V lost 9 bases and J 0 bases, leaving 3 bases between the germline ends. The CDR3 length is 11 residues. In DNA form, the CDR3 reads TGTGCCAGTAACTCTGGAAACACCATATATTTT. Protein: CASNSGNTIYF.

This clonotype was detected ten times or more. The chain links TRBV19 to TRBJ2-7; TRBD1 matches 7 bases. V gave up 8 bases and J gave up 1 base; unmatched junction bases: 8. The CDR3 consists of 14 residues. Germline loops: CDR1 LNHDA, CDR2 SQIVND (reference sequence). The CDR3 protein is CASQDREGSYEQYF. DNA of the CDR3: TGTGCCAGTCAAGACAGGGAAGGATCCTACGAGCAGTACTTC.

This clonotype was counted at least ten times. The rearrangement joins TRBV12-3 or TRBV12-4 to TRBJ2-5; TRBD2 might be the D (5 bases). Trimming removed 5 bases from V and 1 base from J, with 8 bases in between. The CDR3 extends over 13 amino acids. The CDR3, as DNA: TGTGCCAGCAGTGTGGGAGCCCAAGAGACCCAGTACTTC. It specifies CASSVGAQETQYF.

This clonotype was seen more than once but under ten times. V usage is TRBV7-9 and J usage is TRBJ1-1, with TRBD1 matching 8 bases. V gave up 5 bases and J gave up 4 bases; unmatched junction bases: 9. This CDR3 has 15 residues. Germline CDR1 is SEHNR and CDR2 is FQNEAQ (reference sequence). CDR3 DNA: TGTGCCAGCAGCGCAACACAGGGGGTAGGCACTGAAGCTTTCTTT. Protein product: CASSATQGVGTEAFF.

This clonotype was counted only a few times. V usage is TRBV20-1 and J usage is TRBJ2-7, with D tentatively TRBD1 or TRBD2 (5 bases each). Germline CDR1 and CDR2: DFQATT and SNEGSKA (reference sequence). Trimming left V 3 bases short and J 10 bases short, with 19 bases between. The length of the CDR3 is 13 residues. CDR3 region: CSASGSGTRHQYF. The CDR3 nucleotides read TGCAGTGCTAGTGGTTCAGGGACGAGGCATCAGTACTTC.

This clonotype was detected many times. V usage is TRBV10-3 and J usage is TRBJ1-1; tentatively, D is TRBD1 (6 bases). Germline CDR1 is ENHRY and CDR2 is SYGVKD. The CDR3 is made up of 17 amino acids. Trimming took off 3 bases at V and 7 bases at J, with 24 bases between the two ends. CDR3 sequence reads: CAISDQWDGQGMGEAFF. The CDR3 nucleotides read TGTGCCATCAGTGACCAATGGGATGGCCAGGGGATGGGTGAAGCTTTCTTT.

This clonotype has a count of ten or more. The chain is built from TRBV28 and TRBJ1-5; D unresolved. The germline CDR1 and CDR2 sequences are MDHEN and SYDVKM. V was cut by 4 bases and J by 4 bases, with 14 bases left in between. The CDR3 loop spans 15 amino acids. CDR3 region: CASSSFSTPNQPQHF. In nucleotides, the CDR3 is TGTGCCAGCAGTTCATTTTCAACCCCTAATCAGCCCCAGCATTTT.

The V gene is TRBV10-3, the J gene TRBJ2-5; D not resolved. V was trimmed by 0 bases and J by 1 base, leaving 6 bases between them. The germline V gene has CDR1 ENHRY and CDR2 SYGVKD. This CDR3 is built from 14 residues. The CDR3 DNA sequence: TGTGCCATCAGTGAGTCGAGTAGCCAAGAGACCCAGTACTTC. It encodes CAISESSSQETQYF.

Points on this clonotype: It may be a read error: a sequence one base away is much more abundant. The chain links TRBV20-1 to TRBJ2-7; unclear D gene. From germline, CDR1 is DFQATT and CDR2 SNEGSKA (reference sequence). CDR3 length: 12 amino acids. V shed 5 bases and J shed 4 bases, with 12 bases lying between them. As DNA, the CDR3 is TGCAGTGCTCCGGCCTGGAGTTACGAGCAGTACTTC. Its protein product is CSAPAWSYEQYF.

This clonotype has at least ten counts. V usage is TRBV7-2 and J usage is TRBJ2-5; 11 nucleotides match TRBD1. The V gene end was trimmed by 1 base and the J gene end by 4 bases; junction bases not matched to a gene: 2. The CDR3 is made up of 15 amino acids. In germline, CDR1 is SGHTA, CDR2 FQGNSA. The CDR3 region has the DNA TGTGCCAGCAGCTTAGGGGACAGGGGGTTAGAGACCCAGTACTTC. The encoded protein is CASSLGDRGLETQYF.

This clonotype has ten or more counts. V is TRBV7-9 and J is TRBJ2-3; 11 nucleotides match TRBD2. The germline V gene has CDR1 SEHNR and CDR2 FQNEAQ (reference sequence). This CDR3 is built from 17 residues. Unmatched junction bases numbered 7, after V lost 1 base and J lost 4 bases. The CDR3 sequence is CASSLEKLAGVSDTQYF. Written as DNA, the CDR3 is TGTGCCAGCAGCTTAGAAAAACTAGCGGGAGTCTCAGATACGCAGTATTTT.

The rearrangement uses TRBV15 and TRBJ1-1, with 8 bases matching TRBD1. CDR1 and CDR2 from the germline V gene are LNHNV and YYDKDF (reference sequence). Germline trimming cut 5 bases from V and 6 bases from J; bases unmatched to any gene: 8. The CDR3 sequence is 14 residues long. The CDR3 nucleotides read TGTGCCACCAGCGGCCCGGGACAGGTGCCTGAAGCTTTCTTT. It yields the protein CATSGPGQVPEAFF.

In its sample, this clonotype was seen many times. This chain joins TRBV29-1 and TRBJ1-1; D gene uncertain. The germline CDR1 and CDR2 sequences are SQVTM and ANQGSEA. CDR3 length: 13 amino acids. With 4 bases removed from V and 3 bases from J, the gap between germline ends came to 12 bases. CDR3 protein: CSVGLALDTEAFF. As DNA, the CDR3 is TGCAGCGTTGGCCTGGCTCTGGACACTGAAGCTTTCTTT.

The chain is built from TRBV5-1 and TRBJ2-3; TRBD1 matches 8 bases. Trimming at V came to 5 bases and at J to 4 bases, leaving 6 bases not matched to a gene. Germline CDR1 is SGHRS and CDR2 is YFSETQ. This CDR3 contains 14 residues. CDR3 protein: CASSVQGEADTQYF. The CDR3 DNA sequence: TGCGCCAGCAGTGTACAGGGGGAGGCAGATACGCAGTATTTT.

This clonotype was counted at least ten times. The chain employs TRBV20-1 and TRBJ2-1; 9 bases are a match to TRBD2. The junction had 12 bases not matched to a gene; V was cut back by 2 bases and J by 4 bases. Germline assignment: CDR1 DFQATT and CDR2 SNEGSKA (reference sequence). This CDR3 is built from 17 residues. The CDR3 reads CSARSRGGRAWYNEQFF. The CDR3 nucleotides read TGCAGTGCTAGAAGTCGAGGCGGGAGGGCCTGGTACAATGAGCAGTTCTTC.

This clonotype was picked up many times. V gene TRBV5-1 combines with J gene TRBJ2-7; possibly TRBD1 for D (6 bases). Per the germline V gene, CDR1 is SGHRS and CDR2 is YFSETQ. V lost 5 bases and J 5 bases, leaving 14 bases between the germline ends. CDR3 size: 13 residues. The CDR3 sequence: CASRAGEGDEQYF. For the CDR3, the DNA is TGCGCCAGCAGGGCAGGGGAAGGGGACGAGCAGTACTTC.

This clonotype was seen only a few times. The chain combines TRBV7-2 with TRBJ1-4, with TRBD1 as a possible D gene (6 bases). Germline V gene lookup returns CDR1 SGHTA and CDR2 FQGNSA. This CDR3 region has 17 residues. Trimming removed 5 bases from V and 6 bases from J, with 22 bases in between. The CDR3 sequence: CASSPRILQGIDEKLFF. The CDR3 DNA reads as TGTGCCAGCAGCCCCCGAATATTACAGGGTATCGATGAAAAACTGTTTTTT.

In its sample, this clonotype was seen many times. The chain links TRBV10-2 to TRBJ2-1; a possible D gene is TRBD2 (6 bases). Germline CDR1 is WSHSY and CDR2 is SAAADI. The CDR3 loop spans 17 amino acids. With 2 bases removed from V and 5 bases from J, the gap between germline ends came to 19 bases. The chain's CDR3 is CASSEPVYPGLNNEQFF. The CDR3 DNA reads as TGCGCCAGCAGTGAGCCCGTTTATCCGGGACTTAACAATGAGCAGTTCTTC.

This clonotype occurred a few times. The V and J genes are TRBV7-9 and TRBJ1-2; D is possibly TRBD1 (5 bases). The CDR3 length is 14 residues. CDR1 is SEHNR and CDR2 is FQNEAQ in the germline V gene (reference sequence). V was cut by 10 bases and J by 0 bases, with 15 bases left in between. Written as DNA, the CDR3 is TGTGCCAACGCAGGGATGGGGACTAACTATGGCTACACCTTC. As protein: CANAGMGTNYGYTF.